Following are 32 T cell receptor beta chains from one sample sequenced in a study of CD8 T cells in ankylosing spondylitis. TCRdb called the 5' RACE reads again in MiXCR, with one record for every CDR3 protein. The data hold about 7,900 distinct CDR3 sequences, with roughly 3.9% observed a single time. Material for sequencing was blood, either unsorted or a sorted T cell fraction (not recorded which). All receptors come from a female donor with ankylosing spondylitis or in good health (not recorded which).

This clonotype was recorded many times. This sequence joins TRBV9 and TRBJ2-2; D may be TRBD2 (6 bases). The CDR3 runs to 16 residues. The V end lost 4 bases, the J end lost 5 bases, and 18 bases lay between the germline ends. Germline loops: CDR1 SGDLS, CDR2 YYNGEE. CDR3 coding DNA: TGTGCCAGCAGCATTTCCCGGGACTCACATACCGGGGAGCTGTTTTTT. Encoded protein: CASSISRDSHTGELFF.

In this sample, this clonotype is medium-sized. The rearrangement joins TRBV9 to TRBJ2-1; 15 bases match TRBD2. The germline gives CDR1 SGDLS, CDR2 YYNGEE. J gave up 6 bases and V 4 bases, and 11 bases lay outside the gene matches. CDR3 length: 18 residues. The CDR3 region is CASSPTTRTSGGVNEQFF. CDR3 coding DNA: TGTGCCAGCAGCCCCACAACGAGGACTAGCGGGGGGGTCAATGAGCAGTTCTTC. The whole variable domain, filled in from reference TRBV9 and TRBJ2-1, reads DSGVTQTPKHLITATGQRVTLRCSPRSGDLSVYWYQQSLDQGLQFLIQYYNGEERAKGNILERFSAQQFPDLHSELNLSSLELGDSALYFCASSPTTRTSGGVNEQFFGPGTRLTVL.

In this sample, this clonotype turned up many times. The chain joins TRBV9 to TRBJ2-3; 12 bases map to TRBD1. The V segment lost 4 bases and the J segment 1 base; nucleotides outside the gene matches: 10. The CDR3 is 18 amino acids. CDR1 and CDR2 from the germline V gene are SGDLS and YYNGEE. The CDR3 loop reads CASSLPGTGGLGTDTQYF. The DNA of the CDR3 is TGTGCCAGCAGCTTACCCGGGACAGGGGGCCTCGGCACAGATACGCAGTATTTT.

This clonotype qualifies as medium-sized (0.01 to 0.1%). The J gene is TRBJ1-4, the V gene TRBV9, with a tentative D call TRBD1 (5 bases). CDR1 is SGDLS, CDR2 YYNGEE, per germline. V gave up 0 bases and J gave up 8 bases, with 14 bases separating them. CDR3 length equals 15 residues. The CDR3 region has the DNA TGTGCCAGCAGCGTAGAAGACAGAAAGATCGAAAAACTGTTTTTT. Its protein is CASSVEDRKIEKLFF.

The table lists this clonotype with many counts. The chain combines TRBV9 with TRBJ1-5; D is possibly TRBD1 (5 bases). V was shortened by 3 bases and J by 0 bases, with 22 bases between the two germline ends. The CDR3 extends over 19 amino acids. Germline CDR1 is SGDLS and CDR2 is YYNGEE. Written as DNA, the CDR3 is TGTGCCAGCAGCGGAGATCCTACCAGAGGGGATTATAGCAATCAGCCCCAGCATTTT. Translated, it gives CASSGDPTRGDYSNQPQHF.

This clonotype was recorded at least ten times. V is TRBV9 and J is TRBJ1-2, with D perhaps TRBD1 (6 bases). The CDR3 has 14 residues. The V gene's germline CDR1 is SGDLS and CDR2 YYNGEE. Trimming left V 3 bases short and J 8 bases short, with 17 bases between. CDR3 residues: CASSGGDIRGGYTF. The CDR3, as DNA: TGTGCCAGCAGCGGAGGGGACATCCGCGGGGGCTACACCTTC. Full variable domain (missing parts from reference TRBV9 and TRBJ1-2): DSGVTQTPKHLITATGQRVTLRCSPRSGDLSVYWYQQSLDQGLQFLIQYYNGEERAKGNILERFSAQQFPDLHSELNLSSLELGDSALYFCASSGGDIRGGYTFGSGTRLTVV.

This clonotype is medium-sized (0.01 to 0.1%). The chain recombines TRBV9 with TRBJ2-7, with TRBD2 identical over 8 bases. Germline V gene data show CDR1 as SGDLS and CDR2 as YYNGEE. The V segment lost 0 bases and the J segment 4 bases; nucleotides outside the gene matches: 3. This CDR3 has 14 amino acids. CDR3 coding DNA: TGTGCCAGCAGCGTAGCGGGGACTAGTTACGAGCAGTACTTC. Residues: CASSVAGTSYEQYF. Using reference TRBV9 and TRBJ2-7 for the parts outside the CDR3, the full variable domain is DSGVTQTPKHLITATGQRVTLRCSPRSGDLSVYWYQQSLDQGLQFLIQYYNGEERAKGNILERFSAQQFPDLHSELNLSSLELGDSALYFCASSVAGTSYEQYFGPGTRLTVT.

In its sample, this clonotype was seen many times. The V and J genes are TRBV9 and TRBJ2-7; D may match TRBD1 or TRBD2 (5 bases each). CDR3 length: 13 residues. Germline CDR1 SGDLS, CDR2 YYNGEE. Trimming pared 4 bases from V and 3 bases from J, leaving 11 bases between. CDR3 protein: CASSPGTRYEQYF. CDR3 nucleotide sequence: TGTGCCAGCAGCCCCGGGACCCGCTACGAGCAGTACTTC.

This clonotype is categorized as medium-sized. The CDR3 DNA reads TGTGCCAGCAGCGCGACAGGGGGCTCCTACACTGAAGCTTTCTTT. It translates to CASSATGGSYTEAFF. This chain uses TRBV9 with TRBJ1-1; 10 positions match TRBD1. Germline CDR1 is SGDLS and CDR2 is YYNGEE. The CDR3 extends over 15 amino acids. V shed 3 bases and J 3 bases; nucleotides not matched to a gene: 5.

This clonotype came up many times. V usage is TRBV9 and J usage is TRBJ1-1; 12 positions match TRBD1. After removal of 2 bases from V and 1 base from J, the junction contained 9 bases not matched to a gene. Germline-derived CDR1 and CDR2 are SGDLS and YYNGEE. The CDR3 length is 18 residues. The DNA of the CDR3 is TGTGCCAGCAGCGTTTCCGGGACAGGGGGCGGAAGGAACACTGAAGCTTTCTTT. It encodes CASSVSGTGGGRNTEAFF. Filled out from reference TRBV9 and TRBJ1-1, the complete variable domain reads DSGVTQTPKHLITATGQRVTLRCSPRSGDLSVYWYQQSLDQGLQFLIQYYNGEERAKGNILERFSAQQFPDLHSELNLSSLELGDSALYFCASSVSGTGGGRNTEAFFGQGTRLTVV.

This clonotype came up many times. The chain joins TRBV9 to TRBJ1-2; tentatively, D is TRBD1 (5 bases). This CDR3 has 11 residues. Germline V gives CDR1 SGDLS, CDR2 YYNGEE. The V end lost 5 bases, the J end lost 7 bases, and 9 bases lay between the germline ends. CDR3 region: CASSDTGGYTF. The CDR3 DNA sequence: TGTGCCAGCAGTGATACAGGTGGCTACACCTTC. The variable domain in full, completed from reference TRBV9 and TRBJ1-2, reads DSGVTQTPKHLITATGQRVTLRCSPRSGDLSVYWYQQSLDQGLQFLIQYYNGEERAKGNILERFSAQQFPDLHSELNLSSLELGDSALYFCASSDTGGYTFGSGTRLTVV.

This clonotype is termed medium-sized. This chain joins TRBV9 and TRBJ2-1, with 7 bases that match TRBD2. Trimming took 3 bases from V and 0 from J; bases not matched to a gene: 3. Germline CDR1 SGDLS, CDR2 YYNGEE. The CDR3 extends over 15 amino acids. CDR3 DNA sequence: TGTGCCAGCAGCGAGGGAGGGATCTCCTACAATGAGCAGTTCTTC. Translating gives CASSEGGISYNEQFF.

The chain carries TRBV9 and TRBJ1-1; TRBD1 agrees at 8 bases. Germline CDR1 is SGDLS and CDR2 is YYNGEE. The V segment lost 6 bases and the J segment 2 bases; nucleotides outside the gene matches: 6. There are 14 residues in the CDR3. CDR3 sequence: CASTSGQGNTEAFF. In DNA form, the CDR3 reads TGTGCCAGCACCTCCGGACAGGGAAACACTGAAGCTTTCTTT.

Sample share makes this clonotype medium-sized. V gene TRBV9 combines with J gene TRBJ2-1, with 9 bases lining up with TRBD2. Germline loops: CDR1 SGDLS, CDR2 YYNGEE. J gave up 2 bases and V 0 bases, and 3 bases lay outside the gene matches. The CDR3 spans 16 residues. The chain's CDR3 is CASSVGQRGAYNEQFF. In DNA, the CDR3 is TGTGCCAGCAGCGTAGGGCAGCGGGGGGCCTACAATGAGCAGTTCTTC.

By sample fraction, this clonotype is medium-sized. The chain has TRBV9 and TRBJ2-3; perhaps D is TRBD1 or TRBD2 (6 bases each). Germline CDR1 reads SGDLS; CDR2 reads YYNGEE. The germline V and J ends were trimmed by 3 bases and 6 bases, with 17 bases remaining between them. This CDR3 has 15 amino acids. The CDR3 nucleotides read TGTGCCAGCAGCGGGAGGGGGGCCATATCTGATACGCAGTATTTT. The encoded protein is CASSGRGAISDTQYF.

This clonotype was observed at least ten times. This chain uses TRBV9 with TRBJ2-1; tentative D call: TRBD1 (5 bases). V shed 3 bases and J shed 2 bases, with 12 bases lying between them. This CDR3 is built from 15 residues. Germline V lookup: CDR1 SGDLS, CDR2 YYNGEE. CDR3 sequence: CASSAFDSTYNEQFF. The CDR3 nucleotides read TGTGCCAGCAGCGCGTTCGACAGTACCTACAATGAGCAGTTCTTC.

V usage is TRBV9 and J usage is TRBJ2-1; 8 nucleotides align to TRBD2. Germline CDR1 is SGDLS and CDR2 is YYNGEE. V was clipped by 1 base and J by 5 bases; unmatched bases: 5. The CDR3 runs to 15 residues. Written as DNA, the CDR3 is TGTGCCAGCAGCGTAACGGGGGGGCCGGACAATGAGCAGTTCTTC. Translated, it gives CASSVTGGPDNEQFF.

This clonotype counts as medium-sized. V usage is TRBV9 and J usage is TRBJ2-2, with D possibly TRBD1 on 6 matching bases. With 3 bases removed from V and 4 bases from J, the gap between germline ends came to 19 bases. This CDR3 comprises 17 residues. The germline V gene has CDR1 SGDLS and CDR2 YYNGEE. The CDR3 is CASSGTEVGYRTGELFF. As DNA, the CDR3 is TGTGCCAGCAGCGGGACAGAAGTGGGGTATCGCACCGGGGAGCTGTTTTTT.

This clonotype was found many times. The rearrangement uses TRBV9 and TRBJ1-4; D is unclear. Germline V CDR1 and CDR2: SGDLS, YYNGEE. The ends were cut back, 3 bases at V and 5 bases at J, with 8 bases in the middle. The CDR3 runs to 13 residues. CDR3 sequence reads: CASSATGNEKLFF. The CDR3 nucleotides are TGTGCCAGCAGCGCCACCGGAAATGAAAAACTGTTTTTT.

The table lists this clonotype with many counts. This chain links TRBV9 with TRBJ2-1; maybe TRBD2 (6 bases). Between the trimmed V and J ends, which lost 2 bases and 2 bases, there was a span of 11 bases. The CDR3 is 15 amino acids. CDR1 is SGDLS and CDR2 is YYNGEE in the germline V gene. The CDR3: CASSVGLPPYNEQFF. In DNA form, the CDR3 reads TGTGCCAGCAGCGTTGGACTACCACCCTACAATGAGCAGTTCTTC.

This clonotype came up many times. The CDR3 DNA sequence: TGTGCCAGCAGCCCTTCCGGGTGGTACGAGCAGTACTTC. Protein product: CASSPSGWYEQYF. The rearrangement uses TRBV9 and TRBJ2-7, with no clear D. The CDR3 spans 13 residues. Trimming took 4 bases from V and 4 from J, leaving 12 bases between them. Germline values: CDR1 SGDLS, CDR2 YYNGEE.

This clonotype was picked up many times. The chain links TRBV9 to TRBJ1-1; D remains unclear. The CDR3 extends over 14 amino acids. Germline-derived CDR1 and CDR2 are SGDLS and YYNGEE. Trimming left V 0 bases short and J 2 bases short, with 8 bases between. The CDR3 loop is CASSVDRGNTEAFF. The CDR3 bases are TGTGCCAGCAGCGTAGACCGGGGTAACACTGAAGCTTTCTTT.

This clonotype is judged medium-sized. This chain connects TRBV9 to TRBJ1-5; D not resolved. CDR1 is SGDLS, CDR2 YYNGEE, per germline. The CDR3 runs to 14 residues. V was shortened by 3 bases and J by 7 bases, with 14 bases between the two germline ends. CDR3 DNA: TGTGCCAGCAGCGGAGGTGGGGTGGGGCAGCCCCAGCATTTT. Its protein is CASSGGGVGQPQHF.

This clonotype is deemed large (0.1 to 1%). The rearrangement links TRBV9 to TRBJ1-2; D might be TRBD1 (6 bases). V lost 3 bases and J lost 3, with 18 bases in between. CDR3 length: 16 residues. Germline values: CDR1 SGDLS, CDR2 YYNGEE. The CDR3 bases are TGTGCCAGCAGCGCCCAGGGTGACAGGAGGTACTATGGCTACACCTTC. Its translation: CASSAQGDRRYYGYTF.

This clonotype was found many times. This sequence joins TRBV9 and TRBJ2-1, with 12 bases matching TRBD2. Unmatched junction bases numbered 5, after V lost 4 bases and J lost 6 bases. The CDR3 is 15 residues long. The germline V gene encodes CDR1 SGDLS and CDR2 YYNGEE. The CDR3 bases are TGTGCCAGCAGCCCTAGCGGGGGGGTCCGCAATGAGCAGTTCTTC. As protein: CASSPSGGVRNEQFF.

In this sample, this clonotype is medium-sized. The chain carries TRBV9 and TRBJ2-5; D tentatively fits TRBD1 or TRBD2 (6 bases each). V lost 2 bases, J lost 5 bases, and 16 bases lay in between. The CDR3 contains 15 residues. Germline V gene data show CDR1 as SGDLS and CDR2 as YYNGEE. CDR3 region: CASSVAIQGGETQYF. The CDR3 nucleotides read TGTGCCAGCAGCGTGGCCATACAGGGAGGTGAGACCCAGTACTTC.

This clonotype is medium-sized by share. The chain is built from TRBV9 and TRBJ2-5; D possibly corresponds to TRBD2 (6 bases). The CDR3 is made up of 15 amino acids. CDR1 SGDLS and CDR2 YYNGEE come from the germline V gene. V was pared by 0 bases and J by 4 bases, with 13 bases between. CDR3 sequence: CASSVGGRGGETQYF. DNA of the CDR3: TGTGCCAGCAGCGTAGGGGGACGGGGAGGAGAGACCCAGTACTTC.

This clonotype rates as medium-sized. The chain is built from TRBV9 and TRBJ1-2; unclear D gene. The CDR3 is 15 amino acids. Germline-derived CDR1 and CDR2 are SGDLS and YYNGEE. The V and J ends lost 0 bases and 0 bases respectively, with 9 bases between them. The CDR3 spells CASSVEEGANYGYTF. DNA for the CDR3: TGTGCCAGCAGCGTAGAGGAGGGAGCTAACTATGGCTACACCTTC.

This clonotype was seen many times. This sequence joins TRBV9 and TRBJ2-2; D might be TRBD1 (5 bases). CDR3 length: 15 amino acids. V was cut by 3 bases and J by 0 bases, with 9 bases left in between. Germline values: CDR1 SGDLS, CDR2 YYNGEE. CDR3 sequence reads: CASSATASNTGELFF. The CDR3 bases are TGTGCCAGCAGCGCGACAGCTTCGAACACCGGGGAGCTGTTTTTT.

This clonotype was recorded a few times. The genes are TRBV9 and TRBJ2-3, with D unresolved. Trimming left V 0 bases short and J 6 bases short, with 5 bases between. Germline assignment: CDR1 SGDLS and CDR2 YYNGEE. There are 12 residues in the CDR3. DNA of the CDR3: TGTGCCAGCAGCGTAGCTGGGGATACGCAGTATTTT. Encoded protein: CASSVAGDTQYF. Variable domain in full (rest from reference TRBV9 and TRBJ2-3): DSGVTQTPKHLITATGQRVTLRCSPRSGDLSVYWYQQSLDQGLQFLIQYYNGEERAKGNILERFSAQQFPDLHSELNLSSLELGDSALYFCASSVAGDTQYFGPGTRLTVL.

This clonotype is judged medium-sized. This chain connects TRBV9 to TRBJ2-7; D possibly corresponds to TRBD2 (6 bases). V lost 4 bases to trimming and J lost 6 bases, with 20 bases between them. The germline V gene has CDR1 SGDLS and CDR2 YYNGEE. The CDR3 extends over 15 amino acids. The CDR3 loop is CASSPDGGTPSEQYF. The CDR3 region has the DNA TGTGCCAGCAGCCCCGACGGGGGAACACCTTCCGAGCAGTACTTC.

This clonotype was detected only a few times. CDR3: CASSVGEQNTGELFF. CDR3 sequence (DNA): TGTGCCAGCAGCGTAGGGGAACAGAACACCGGGGAGCTGTTTTTT. This sequence joins TRBV9 and TRBJ2-2; unclear D gene. The CDR3 consists of 15 residues. Trimming shortened V by 0 bases and J by 1 base, and 7 bases separated the two germline ends. The germline V gene encodes CDR1 SGDLS and CDR2 YYNGEE. Full variable domain (missing parts from reference TRBV9 and TRBJ2-2): DSGVTQTPKHLITATGQRVTLRCSPRSGDLSVYWYQQSLDQGLQFLIQYYNGEERAKGNILERFSAQQFPDLHSELNLSSLELGDSALYFCASSVGEQNTGELFFGEGSRLTVL.